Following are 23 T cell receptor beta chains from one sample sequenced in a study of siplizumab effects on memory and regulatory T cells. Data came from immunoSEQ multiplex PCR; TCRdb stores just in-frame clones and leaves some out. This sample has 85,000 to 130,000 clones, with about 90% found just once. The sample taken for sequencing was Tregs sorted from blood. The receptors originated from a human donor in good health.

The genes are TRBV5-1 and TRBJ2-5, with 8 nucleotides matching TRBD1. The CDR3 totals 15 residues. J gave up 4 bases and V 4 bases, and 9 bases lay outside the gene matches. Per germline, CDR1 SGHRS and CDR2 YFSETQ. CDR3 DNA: TGCGCCAGCAGCATAGGGACAGGATGGGGAGAGACCCAGTACTTC. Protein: CASSIGTGWGETQYF.

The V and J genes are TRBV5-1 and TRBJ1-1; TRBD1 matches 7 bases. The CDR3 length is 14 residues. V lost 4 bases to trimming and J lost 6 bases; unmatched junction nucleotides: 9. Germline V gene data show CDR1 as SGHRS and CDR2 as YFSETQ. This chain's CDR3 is CASSPMTGSPEAFF. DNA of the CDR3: TGCGCCAGCAGCCCCATGACAGGGAGTCCTGAAGCTTTCTTT. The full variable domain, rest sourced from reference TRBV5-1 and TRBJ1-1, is KAGVTQTPRYLIKTRGQQVTLSCSPISGHRSVSWYQQTPGQGLQFLFEYFSETQRNKGNFPGRFSGRQFSNSRSEMNVSTLELGDSALYLCASSPMTGSPEAFFGQGTRLTVV.

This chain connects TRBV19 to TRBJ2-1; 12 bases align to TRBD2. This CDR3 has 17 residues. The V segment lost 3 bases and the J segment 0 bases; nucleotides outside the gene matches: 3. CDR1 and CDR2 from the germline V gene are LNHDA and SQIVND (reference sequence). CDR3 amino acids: CASSMELAGGSYNEQFF. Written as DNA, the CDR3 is TGTGCCAGTAGTATGGAACTAGCGGGAGGCTCCTACAATGAGCAGTTCTTC.

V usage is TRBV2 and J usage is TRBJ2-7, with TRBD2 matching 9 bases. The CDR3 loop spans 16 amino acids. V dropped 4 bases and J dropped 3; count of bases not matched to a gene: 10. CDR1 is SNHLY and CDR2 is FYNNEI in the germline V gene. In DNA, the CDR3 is TGTGCCAGCAGTGGGTCTAGCGGGATCCCGTTCTACGAGCAGTACTTC. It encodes CASSGSSGIPFYEQYF.

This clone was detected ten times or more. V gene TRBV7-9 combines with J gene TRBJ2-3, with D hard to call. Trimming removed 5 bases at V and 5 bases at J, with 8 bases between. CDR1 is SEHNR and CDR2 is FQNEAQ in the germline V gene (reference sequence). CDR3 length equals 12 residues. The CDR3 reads CASSGIRDTQYF. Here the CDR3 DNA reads TGTGCCAGCAGCGGAATTAGAGATACGCAGTATTTT. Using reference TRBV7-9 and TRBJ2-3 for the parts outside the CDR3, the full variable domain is DTGVSQNPRHKITKRGQNVTFRCDPISEHNRLYWYRQTLGQGPEFLTYFQNEAQLEKSRLLSDRFSAERPKGSFSTLEIQRTEQGDSAMYLCASSGIRDTQYFGPGTRLTVL.

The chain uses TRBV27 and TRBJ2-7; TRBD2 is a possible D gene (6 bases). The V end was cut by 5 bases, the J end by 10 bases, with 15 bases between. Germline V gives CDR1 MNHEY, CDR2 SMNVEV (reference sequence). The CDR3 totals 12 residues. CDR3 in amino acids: CASSIPGLPQYF. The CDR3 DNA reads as TGTGCCAGCAGTATCCCAGGACTACCTCAGTACTTC.

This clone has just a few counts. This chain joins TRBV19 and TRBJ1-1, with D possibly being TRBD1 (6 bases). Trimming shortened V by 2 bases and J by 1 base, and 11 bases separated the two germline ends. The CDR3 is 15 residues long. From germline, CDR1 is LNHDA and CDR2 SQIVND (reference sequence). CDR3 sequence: CASSILSRGNTEAFF. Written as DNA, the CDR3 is TGTGCCAGTAGTATACTGTCCAGGGGGAACACTGAAGCTTTCTTT.

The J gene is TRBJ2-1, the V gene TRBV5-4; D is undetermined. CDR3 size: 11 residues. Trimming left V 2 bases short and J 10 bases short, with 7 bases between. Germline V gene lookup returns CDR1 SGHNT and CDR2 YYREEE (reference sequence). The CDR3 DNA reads TGTGCCAGCAGCTTAGCGAACGAGCAGTTCTTC. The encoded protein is CASSLANEQFF. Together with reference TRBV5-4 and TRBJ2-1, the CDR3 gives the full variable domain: ETGVTQSPTHLIKTRGQQVTLRCSSQSGHNTVSWYQQALGQGPQFIFQYYREEENGRGNFPPRFSGLQFPNYSSELNVNALELDDSALYLCASSLANEQFFGPGTRLTVL.

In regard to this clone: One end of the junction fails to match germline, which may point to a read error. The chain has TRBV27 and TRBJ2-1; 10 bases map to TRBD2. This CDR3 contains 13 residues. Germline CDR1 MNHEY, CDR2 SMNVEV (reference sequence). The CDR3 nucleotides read TGTGCCAGCAGTTTATTAGGACTAGCGGCTCTGCTCTTC. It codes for CASSLLGLAALLF.

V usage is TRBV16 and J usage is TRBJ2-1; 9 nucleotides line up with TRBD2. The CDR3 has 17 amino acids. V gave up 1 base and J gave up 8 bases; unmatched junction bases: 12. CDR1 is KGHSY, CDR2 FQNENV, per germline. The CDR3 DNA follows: TGTGCCAGCAGCCAATTACGGCGGGAGGGCCTAAACGATGAGCAGTTCTTC. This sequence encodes CASSQLRREGLNDEQFF.

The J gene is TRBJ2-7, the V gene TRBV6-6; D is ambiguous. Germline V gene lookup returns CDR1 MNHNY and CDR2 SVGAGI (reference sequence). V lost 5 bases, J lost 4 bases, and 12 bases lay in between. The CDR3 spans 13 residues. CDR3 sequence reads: CASSRSRRYEQYF. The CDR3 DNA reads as TGTGCCAGCAGTCGATCGAGGCGATACGAGCAGTACTTC.

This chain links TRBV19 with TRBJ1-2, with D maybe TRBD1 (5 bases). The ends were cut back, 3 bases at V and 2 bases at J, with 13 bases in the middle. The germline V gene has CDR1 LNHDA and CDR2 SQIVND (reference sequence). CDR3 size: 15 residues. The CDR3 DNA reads TGTGCCAGTAGTATGGCGGGGGGACGAAACTATGGCTACACCTTC. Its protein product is CASSMAGGRNYGYTF.

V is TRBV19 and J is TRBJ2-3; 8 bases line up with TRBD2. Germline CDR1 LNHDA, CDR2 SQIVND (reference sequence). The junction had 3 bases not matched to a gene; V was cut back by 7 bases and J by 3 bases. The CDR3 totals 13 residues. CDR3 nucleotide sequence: TGTGCCAGTACTGGCGGGAGGACAGATACGCAGTATTTT. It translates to CASTGGRTDTQYF. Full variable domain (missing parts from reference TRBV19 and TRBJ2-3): DGGITQSPKYLFRKEGQNVTLSCEQNLNHDAMYWYRQDPGQGLRLIYYSQIVNDFQKGDIAEGYSVSREKKESFPLTVTSAQKNPTAFYLCASTGGRTDTQYFGPGTRLTVL.

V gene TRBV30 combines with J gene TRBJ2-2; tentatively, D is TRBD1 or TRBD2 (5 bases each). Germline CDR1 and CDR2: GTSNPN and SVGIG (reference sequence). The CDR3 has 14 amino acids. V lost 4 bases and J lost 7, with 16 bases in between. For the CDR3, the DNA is TGTGCCTGGACCGTCCTCCTGGGGGTCGGGGAGCTGTTTTTT. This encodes CAWTVLLGVGELFF.

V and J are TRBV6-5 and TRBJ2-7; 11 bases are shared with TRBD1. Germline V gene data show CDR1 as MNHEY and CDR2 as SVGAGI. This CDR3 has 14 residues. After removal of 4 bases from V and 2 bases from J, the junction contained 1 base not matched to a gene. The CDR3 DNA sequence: TGTGCCAGCAGTTTGGACAGGGGGCCCTACGAGCAGTACTTC. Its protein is CASSLDRGPYEQYF.

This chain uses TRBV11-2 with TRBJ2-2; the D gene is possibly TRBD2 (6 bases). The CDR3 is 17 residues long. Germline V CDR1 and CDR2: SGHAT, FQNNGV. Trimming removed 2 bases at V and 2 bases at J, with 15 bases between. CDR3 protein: CASSLKLMAGNTGELFF. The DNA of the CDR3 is TGTGCCAGCAGCTTAAAGTTGATGGCGGGAAACACCGGGGAGCTGTTTTTT. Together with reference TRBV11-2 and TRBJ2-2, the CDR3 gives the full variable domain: EAGVAQSPRYKIIEKRQSVAFWCNPISGHATLYWYQQILGQGPKLLIQFQNNGVVDDSQLPKDRFSAERLKGVDSTLKIQPAKLEDSAVYLCASSLKLMAGNTGELFFGEGSRLTVL.

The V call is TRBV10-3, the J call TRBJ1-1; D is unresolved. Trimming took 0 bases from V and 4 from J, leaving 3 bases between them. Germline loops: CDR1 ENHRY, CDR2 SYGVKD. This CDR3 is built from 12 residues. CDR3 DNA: TGTGCCATCAGTGAGTCGGGCACTGAAGCTTTCTTT. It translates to CAISESGTEAFF.

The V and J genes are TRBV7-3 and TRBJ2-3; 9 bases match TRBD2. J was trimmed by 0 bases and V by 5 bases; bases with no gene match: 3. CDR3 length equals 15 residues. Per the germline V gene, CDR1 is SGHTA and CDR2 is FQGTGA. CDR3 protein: CASSISGRSTDTQYF. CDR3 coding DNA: TGTGCCAGCAGCATTAGCGGGAGAAGCACAGATACGCAGTATTTT.

CDR3 in DNA: TGTGCCAGCAGCTTGGACAGGGGTGGCTACGAGCAGTACTTC. This gives the protein CASSLDRGGYEQYF. V is TRBV6-5 and J is TRBJ2-7; 9 bases map to TRBD1. The trim removed 6 bases at V and 3 bases at J, leaving 6 bases unmatched. The germline CDR1 and CDR2 sequences are MNHEY and SVGAGI. The CDR3 runs to 14 residues.

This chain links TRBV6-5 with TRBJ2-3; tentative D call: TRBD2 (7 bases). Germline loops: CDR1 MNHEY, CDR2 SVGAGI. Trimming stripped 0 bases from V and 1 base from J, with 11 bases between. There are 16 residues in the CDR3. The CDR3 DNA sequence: TGTGCCAGCAGTTACTCAGGGGGGGCTGGCACAGATACGCAGTATTTT. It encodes CASSYSGGAGTDTQYF.

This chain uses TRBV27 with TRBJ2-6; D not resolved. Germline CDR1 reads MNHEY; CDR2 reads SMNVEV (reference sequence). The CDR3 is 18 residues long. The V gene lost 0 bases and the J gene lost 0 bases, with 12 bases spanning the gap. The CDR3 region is CASSLSPSAVSGANVLTF. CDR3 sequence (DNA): TGTGCCAGCAGTTTATCCCCTTCTGCCGTCTCTGGGGCCAACGTCCTGACTTTC.

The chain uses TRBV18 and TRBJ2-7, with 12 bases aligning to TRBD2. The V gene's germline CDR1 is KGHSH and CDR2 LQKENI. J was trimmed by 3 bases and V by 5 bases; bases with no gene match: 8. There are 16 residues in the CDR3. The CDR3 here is CASSAQLAGGGYEQYF. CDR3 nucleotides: TGTGCCAGCTCAGCCCAACTAGCGGGAGGTGGCTACGAGCAGTACTTC.

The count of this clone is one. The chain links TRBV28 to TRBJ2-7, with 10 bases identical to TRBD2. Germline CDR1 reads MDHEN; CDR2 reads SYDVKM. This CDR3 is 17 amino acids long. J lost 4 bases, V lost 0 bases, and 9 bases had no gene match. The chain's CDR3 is CASSLWGRLAGGYEQYF. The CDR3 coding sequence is TGTGCCAGCAGTTTATGGGGGAGACTAGCGGGTGGTTACGAGCAGTACTTC.